The 2 T cell receptor beta chains below all came from one sample that was sequenced in a study of shared clonotypes between healthy human individuals. Assay: immunoSEQ multiplex PCR; the TCRdb copy retains only in-frame clones and omits some. The sample comprises roughly 2.2 million clones, approximately 93% of which are singletons, and about 0.37% rests with the top ten. Sequencing input: naive CD4+ T cells from PBMCs. Subset given: CD45RA+ positively selected. These receptors were obtained from a man aged 18 to 30 in good health. Some clones in this sample may be carry-over from other donors' samples.

Notes on this clone: In the same sample, other DNA sequences code for this CDR3. This chain joins TRBV11-2 and TRBJ2-1, with 7 nucleotides matching TRBD2. CDR3 length: 14 amino acids. Germline assignment: CDR1 SGHAT and CDR2 FQNNGV. Trimming cost V 1 base and J 7 bases; bases outside gene matches: 4. CDR3 coding DNA: TGTGCCAGCAGCTTAGCGGGAGGACGAAATGAGCAGTTCTTC. This codes for CASSLAGGRNEQFF.

This chain uses TRBV5-1 with TRBJ2-1; D perhaps matches TRBD2 (6 bases). In germline, CDR1 is SGHRS, CDR2 YFSETQ. With 4 bases removed from V and 0 bases from J, the gap between germline ends came to 14 bases. CDR3 length: 16 residues. The CDR3 reads CASSLMTAGSYNEQFF. In DNA, the CDR3 is TGCGCCAGCAGCCTCATGACAGCGGGCTCCTACAATGAGCAGTTCTTC.